The 12 T cell receptor beta chains given below trace back to one sample, sequenced in a study of T cell responses to AZD1222 COVID-19 vaccine. Some clones are missing from TCRdb's copy, which holds only in-frame ones; the method was immunoSEQ multiplex PCR. The sample holds 120,000 to 150,000 clones, almost 90% seen once. This specimen consisted of peripheral blood, obtained 28 days after the second AZD1222 dose. The receptors shown here come from an adult who received the AZD1222 COVID-19 vaccine.

This clone was recorded once. The J gene is TRBJ2-1, the V gene TRBV28; TRBD2 matches 12 bases. CDR1 and CDR2 (germline): MDHEN, SYDVKM. This CDR3 region has 17 residues. Germline trimming cut 3 bases from V and 9 bases from J; bases unmatched to any gene: 12. This chain's CDR3 is CASSFLETSGRIPEQFF. The CDR3 bases are TGTGCCAGCAGTTTCTTGGAGACTAGCGGGAGAATCCCTGAGCAGTTCTTC.

The V call is TRBV19, the J call TRBJ1-4; TRBD1 matches 7 bases. With V trimmed by 4 bases and J by 0 bases, 5 bases remained unmatched. Germline assignment: CDR1 LNHDA and CDR2 SQIVND (reference sequence). This CDR3 comprises 16 residues. The CDR3 coding sequence is TGTGCCAGTAGTAGGGCAGGGGGGCCAACTAATGAAAAACTGTTTTTT. Translation gives CASSRAGGPTNEKLFF.

V and J are TRBV12-3 or TRBV12-4 and TRBJ1-1, with D possibly being TRBD1 (6 bases). The germline V and J ends were trimmed by 5 bases and 4 bases, with 11 bases remaining between them. There are 13 residues in the CDR3. CDR3 coding DNA: TGTGCCAGCAGTGTTGGACAGCTCACTGAAGCTTTCTTT. It encodes CASSVGQLTEAFF.

The CDR3, as DNA: TGTGCCAGCAGTTTATTTGGTTCTTCCTACAATGAGCAGTTCTTC. This encodes CASSLFGSSYNEQFF. The chain recombines TRBV28 with TRBJ2-1; D is ambiguous. Trimming cost V 1 base and J 1 base, with 8 bases left between them. The CDR3 has 15 amino acids. The germline V gene encodes CDR1 MDHEN and CDR2 SYDVKM.

The chain uses TRBV30 and TRBJ2-2, with 11 nucleotides matching TRBD2. V dropped 3 bases and J dropped 0; count of bases not matched to a gene: 6. Germline lookup yields CDR1 GTSNPN and CDR2 SVGIG (reference sequence). This CDR3 contains 17 residues. For the CDR3, the DNA is TGTGCCTGGAGGGTCGCTAGCGGGAGGCCGAACACCGGGGAGCTGTTTTTT. Protein product: CAWRVASGRPNTGELFF.

The CDR3 loop is CASSHGTSGIGEQFF. The CDR3 bases are TGCGCCAGCAGCCACGGGACTAGCGGGATTGGTGAGCAGTTCTTC. The J gene is TRBJ2-1, the V gene TRBV4-3; 13 bases map to TRBD2. CDR3 length: 15 amino acids. With V trimmed by 3 bases and J by 9 bases, 5 bases remained unmatched. Germline CDR1 is LGHNA and CDR2 is YSLEER.

The chain carries TRBV6-6 and TRBJ2-7; 7 bases fit TRBD2. Unmatched junction bases numbered 9, after V lost 7 bases and J lost 3 bases. Per the germline V gene, CDR1 is MNHNY and CDR2 is SVGAGI (reference sequence). CDR3 length equals 14 residues. DNA for the CDR3: TGTGCCAGCACCGCAACAAGGGAGGGCTACGAGCAGTACTTC. Its translation is CASTATREGYEQYF.

In this sample, this clone turned up once. The chain is built from TRBV2 and TRBJ2-2, with D possibly matching TRBD1 (6 bases). Germline V gene sequence: CDR1 SNHLY, CDR2 FYNNEI. Trimming left V 6 bases short and J 0 bases short, with 14 bases between. The CDR3 runs to 16 residues. CDR3 protein: CASRHESGANTGELFF. CDR3 nucleotide sequence: TGTGCCAGCAGACACGAGTCAGGGGCGAACACCGGGGAGCTGTTTTTT.

This chain links TRBV25-1 with TRBJ2-1, with TRBD2 matching 8 bases. The CDR3 sequence is 13 residues long. V was pared by 8 bases and J by 8 bases, with 8 bases of the junction left unmatched. Germline assignment: CDR1 MGHDK and CDR2 SYGVNS. The CDR3 bases are TGTGCCAGCTCCAGTGGACTAGCTTATGAGCAGTTCTTC. Protein product: CASSSGLAYEQFF. Full variable domain (remainder filled in from reference TRBV25-1 and TRBJ2-1): EADIYQTPRYLVIGTGKKITLECSQTMGHDKMYWYQQDPGMELHLIHYSYGVNSTEKGDLSSESTVSRIRTEHFPLTLESARPSHTSQYLCASSSGLAYEQFFGPGTRLTVL.

A few counts support this clone. This chain uses TRBV11-2 with TRBJ2-1, with TRBD2 matching over 8 bases. The J segment lost 8 bases and the V segment lost 1 base, leaving 4 bases of the junction unmatched. The CDR3 is made up of 14 amino acids. Germline V gene data show CDR1 as SGHAT and CDR2 as FQNNGV. The CDR3 here is CASSLVSGAYEQFF. Here the CDR3 DNA reads TGTGCCAGCAGCTTAGTTAGCGGGGCCTATGAGCAGTTCTTC. Based on the CDR3 plus reference TRBV11-2 and TRBJ2-1, the full variable domain is EAGVAQSPRYKIIEKRQSVAFWCNPISGHATLYWYQQILGQGPKLLIQFQNNGVVDDSQLPKDRFSAERLKGVDSTLKIQPAKLEDSAVYLCASSLVSGAYEQFFGPGTRLTVL.

The chain couples TRBV7-2 to TRBJ1-6; no clear D. The CDR3 spans 16 residues. CDR1 and CDR2 from the germline V gene are SGHTA and FQGNSA. V lost 5 bases and J 5 bases, leaving 16 bases between the germline ends. This chain's CDR3 is CASSPLSERDNSPLHF. The CDR3 coding sequence is TGTGCCAGCAGCCCGCTTTCGGAGCGGGATAATTCACCCCTCCACTTT.

V is TRBV2 and J is TRBJ1-5, with D unresolved. The CDR3 is made up of 14 amino acids. Trimming removed 0 bases at V and 6 bases at J, with 9 bases between. CDR1 SNHLY and CDR2 FYNNEI come from the germline V gene. CDR3 in DNA: TGTGCCAGCAGTGAAGCCGGAATTGGTCAGCCCCAGCATTTT. Protein product: CASSEAGIGQPQHF.